This note documents a single T cell receptor beta chain sequence. Its antigen is not known. This sample is part of a study of cytotoxic CD8 clonotypes in ibrutinib-treated CLL. Looking at the study overall: Among patients, some 25 responded partially and 2 completely; roughly 14 then stayed remitted and around 12 progressed after median about 74 months. On average, over 80,000 productive rearrangements and around 250,000 productive templates per sample.

The study's findings and limits: Clonality correlated strongly with circulating CD8+ T cells and exceeded age-matched healthy donors at baseline.

The assay was immunoSEQ multiplex PCR, and TCRdb's table has in-frame clones only and misses some. The sample has around 70,000 clones, under 70% seen once. CDR1 GTSNPN and CDR2 SVGIG come from the germline V gene (reference sequence). This CDR3 comprises 11 residues. V lost 4 bases and J 3 bases, leaving 6 bases between the germline ends. This chain connects TRBV30 to TRBJ1-1; the D gene is possibly TRBD1 (6 bases). The clonotype comes from a human donor with chronic lymphocytic leukemia. The source was PBMCs, collected after 12 months of ibrutinib treatment. The CDR3 reads CAWTGDTEAFF. In DNA, the CDR3 is TGTGCCTGGACAGGGGACACTGAAGCTTTCTTT.